This TCR beta chain was retrieved from a study of T cell changes during pregnancy in multiple sclerosis. Clones were read by immunoSEQ multiplex PCR, and TCRdb kept only the in-frame ones, dropping some. The sample contains around 58,000 clones, about 91% of which appear only once. This receptor was identified in a female donor with multiple sclerosis, enrolled in a pregnancy study. Sequenced material: peripheral blood, taken before pregnancy.

The CDR3 loop is CATSRDKWTGIEAFF. For the CDR3, the DNA is TGTGCCACCAGCAGAGATAAGTGGACAGGGATTGAAGCTTTCTTT. V is TRBV15 and J is TRBJ1-1, with 8 nucleotides matching TRBD1. Germline V gives CDR1 LNHNV, CDR2 YYDKDF (reference sequence). This CDR3 is 15 amino acids long. The J segment lost 7 bases and the V segment lost 0 bases, leaving 7 bases of the junction unmatched.